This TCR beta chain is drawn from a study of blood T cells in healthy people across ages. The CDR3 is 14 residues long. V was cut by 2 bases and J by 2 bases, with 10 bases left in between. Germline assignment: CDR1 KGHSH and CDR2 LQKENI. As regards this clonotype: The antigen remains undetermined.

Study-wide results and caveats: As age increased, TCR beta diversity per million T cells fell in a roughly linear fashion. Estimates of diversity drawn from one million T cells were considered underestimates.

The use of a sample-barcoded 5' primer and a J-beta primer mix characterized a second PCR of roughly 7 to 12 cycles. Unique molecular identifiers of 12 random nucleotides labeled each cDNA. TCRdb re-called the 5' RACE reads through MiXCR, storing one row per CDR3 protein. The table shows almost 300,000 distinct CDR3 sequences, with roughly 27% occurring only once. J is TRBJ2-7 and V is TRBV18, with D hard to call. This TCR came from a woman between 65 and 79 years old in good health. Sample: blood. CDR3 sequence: CASSPVGNTYEQYF. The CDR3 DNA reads TGTGCCAGCTCACCAGTAGGCAATACCTACGAGCAGTACTTC.